The entry that follows covers one TCR beta chain sequence. Its antigen has not been determined. No base-level quality is on record; no much larger clone is a single base apart. Every donor was a healthy Caucasian. These data come from a study of identical twins (dated by TCRdb to the mid-2010s). For the wider study: To test whether fetal clonotypes persist, the study used deep sequencing on TCR alpha and beta repertoires from monozygotic twins, unrelated adults of various ages, and cord blood. To rule out contamination, the twin experiments were replicated at different times with different library preparation protocols.

Points the paper makes about the study in general: Zero-insertion analyses could be partly confounded by invariant T cells such as MAIT and iNKT, though diverse VJ usage argued against such confounding for most clonotypes. In monozygotic twins, out-of-frame TCR alpha sharing was systematically underestimated by recombination models, although the models agreed with sharing between unrelated individuals. A weaker excess of twin sharing was found in beta out-of-frame sequences because the signal-to-noise ratio was lowered by fewer shared sequences. Because the same donors could not be followed over many years, conclusions were based on cross-sectional statistical analysis. Abundant cord blood beta clonotypes carried fewer insertions; young adult naive repertoires showed a weaker similar trend, while memory repertoires showed none. Compared with coincidental sharing between unrelated individuals, out-of-frame TCR alpha sequences shared between twins showed an excess of sequences with low generation probability.

The CDR3 holds 17 amino acids from the cysteine to the phenylalanine. Of the read, only the CDR3 DNA is kept; its 51 bases are in frame from base 1. Receptor amplification or capture employed 5' RACE. The run used an Illumina HiSeq 2000. Template switching introduced a universal primer binding site; the final cDNA contained a unique molecular identifier, enabling accurate counting of TCR cDNA molecules. Specific primers in the conserved constant-segment region were used to synthesize first-strand cDNA for the TCR alpha and beta chains. Each cDNA library was double barcoded, with a SMART-Mk sample barcode plus Illumina barcodes, to control for contamination. TruSeq adapter sequences and Illumina sample barcodes were added in two successive PCR steps. The Illumina HiSeq platform was used with custom primers to sequence TCR alpha and beta cDNA libraries. On the authors' methods: Raw reads were processed with MiGEC to extract unique molecular identifiers, and MiXCR was used to determine CDR3 positions. For each individual, recombination models were inferred using an EM algorithm with the repgenHMM and IGoR tools. Shared clonotype analysis was performed with the tcR package in R, normalizing sharing by the product of cloneset sizes. To study raw recombination free of thymic and clonal selection effects, out-of-frame nonproductive sequences were analyzed. TCRdb handled the public reads itself, with Q25 trimming in fastp and clone calling in MiXCR, and kept productive beta chains. Rows with one shared CDR3 protein collapse into an entry with the most common genes and DNA. The authors' filters were not applied to this entry. The sample has approximately 1.8 million distinct CDR3 sequences on record, roughly 35% of them singletons. The ten largest account for 0.25% to 0.3% of the sample.

Sequencing was carried out using cord blood. The rearranged chain carries TRBV21-1 and TRBJ2-5; the D segment call TRBD1 is taken from the table without a DNA check. TRBV21-1 is tagged as a pseudogene. The sequence came from a newborn girl in good health. The CDR3 sequence is CASSKALRQPLRETQYF. At the DNA level, the sequence is TGTGCCAGCAGCAAAGCGCTTAGGCAGCCCCTTCGGGAGACCCAGTACTTC.